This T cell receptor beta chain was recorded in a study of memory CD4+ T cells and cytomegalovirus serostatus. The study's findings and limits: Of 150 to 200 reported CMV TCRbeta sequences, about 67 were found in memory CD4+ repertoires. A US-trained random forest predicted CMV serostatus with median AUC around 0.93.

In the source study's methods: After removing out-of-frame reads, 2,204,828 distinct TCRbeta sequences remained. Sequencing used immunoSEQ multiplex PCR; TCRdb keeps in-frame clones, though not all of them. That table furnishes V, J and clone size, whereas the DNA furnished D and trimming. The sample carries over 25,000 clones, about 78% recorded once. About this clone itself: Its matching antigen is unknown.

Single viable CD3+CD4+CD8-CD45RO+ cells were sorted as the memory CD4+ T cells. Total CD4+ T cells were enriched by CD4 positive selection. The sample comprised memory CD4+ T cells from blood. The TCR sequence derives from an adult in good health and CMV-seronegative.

In DNA, the CDR3 is TGTGCCATAGGAGGAGGGCTAGCGGGATTGAACGAGCAGTACTTC. Its translation is CAIGGGLAGLNEQYF. The rearrangement uses TRBV10-3 and TRBJ2-7, with TRBD2 matching 9 bases. Germline values: CDR1 ENHRY, CDR2 SYGVKD. CDR3 length equals 15 residues. After removal of 9 bases from V and 5 bases from J, the junction contained 14 bases not matched to a gene.